Listed below are T cell receptor beta chains from one sample, sequenced in a study of T cell responses to AZD1222 COVID-19 vaccine. Using immunoSEQ multiplex PCR, the repertoire was profiled, and TCRdb retains in-frame clones only, with some absent. Of 95,000 to 150,000 clones detected, roughly 87% appear once; the ten largest clones hold around 9.4%. The specimen comprised peripheral blood, sampled on day 0 of AZD1222 vaccination. The receptors here all came from an adult in good health. CDR3s include the opening cysteine and the closing phenylalanine or tryptophan. The D gene is left open where the match is weak. Size is omitted from some rows. Given values are once, few, many or a class for expanded clones.

CASSPLGGGTDTQYF,TGTGCCAGCAGTCCCCTCGGGGGGGGCACAGATACGCAGTATTTT,TRBJ2-3,TRBD2,-,TRBV27,15
CASSPGTSGRASPDTQYF,TGTGCCAGCAGTCCGGGGACTAGCGGGAGGGCCTCCCCAGATACGCAGTATTTT,TRBJ2-3,TRBD2,-,TRBV27,18
CASSLWTGGDLFTGELFF,TGTGCCAGCAGCTTATGGACGGGAGGGGACCTCTTTACCGGGGAGCTGTTTTTT,TRBJ2-2,TRBD2,-,TRBV7-9,18
CASSFDPNEQFF,TGCGCCAGCAGCTTTGATCCCAATGAGCAGTTCTTC,TRBJ2-1,-,-,TRBV5-1,12
CASSFLRGGGETQYF,TGTGCCAGCAGCTTCCTTCGGGGGGGCGGTGAGACCCAGTACTTC,TRBJ2-5,TRBD2,-,TRBV7-9,15
CASSLRDRVSYEQYF,TGTGCCAGCAGCCTTAGGGACAGGGTTTCCTACGAGCAGTACTTC,TRBJ2-7,TRBD1,-,TRBV11-2,15
CASSLTYGYTF,TGTGCCAGCAGCTTGACCTATGGCTACACCTTC,TRBJ1-2,-,-,TRBV5-6,11
CASSPGQENYGYTF,TGTGCCAGCAGCCCGGGACAGGAAAACTATGGCTACACCTTC,TRBJ1-2,TRBD1,-,TRBV6-4,14
CASSSGQGNSPLHF,TGTGCCAGCAGTTCCGGACAGGGGAATTCACCCCTCCACTTT,TRBJ1-6,TRBD1,-,TRBV27,14
CASSLEIALSYEQYF,TGTGCCAGCAGCCTCGAGATAGCGCTCTCCTACGAGCAGTACTTC,TRBJ2-7,-,-,TRBV11-3,15
CASSLVIAPNTDTQYF,TGTGCCAGCAGCTTAGTGATAGCCCCGAACACAGATACGCAGTATTTT,TRBJ2-3,-,once,TRBV7-9,16
CASSQAERTRGVRNEQFF,TGTGCCAGCAGCCAAGCAGAAAGGACTCGAGGAGTACGCAATGAGCAGTTCTTC,TRBJ2-1,-,-,TRBV3-1/TRBV3-2,18
CASSLAPAGQITDTQYF,TGTGCCAGCAGCTTAGCCCCGGCAGGGCAAATCACAGATACGCAGTATTTT,TRBJ2-3,-,-,TRBV7-8,17